Shown below are 14 T cell receptor beta chains from a single sample sequenced in a study of cytomegalovirus exposure and HLA in healthy donors. Vbeta (60) and Jbeta (13) primers were used in the PCR. Method: immunoSEQ multiplex PCR; TCRdb's copy keeps in-frame clones and lacks some. The sample contains 150,000 to 250,000 clones, roughly 80% of which appear only once. Source material: PBMCs. The source is a woman between 50 and 59 years old in good health and CMV-seropositive.

The chain recombines TRBV18 with TRBJ2-5, with D tentatively TRBD2 (6 bases). The CDR3 runs 13 residues. Germline CDR1 reads KGHSH; CDR2 reads LQKENI. Trimming took off 4 bases at V and 5 bases at J, with 11 bases between the two ends. The chain's CDR3 is CASSRDSGETQYF. The CDR3 nucleotides read TGTGCCAGCTCACGGGACTCGGGCGAGACCCAGTACTTC.

The chain employs TRBV7-9 and TRBJ1-1, with D possibly matching TRBD1 (6 bases). The germline V gene encodes CDR1 SEHNR and CDR2 FQNEAQ (reference sequence). The CDR3 has 14 residues. The germline V and J ends were trimmed by 5 bases and 5 bases, with 15 bases remaining between them. Here the CDR3 reads CASSRGAIGTEAFF. CDR3 DNA: TGTGCCAGCAGCCGGGGGGCGATTGGGACTGAAGCTTTCTTT.

The chain joins TRBV11-3 to TRBJ1-1; D gene unclear. The CDR3 runs 13 residues. Trimming removed 2 bases from V and 5 bases from J, with 9 bases in between. Per the germline V gene, CDR1 is SGHNT and CDR2 is YENEEA. The CDR3, as DNA: TGTGCCAGCAGCTTACGAAGAGCTACTGAAGCTTTCTTT. It is translated as CASSLRRATEAFF.

The V gene is TRBV10-3, the J gene TRBJ2-2; 8 positions agree with TRBD1. The germline V gene has CDR1 ENHRY and CDR2 SYGVKD. V shed 10 bases and J 6 bases; nucleotides not matched to a gene: 19. The CDR3 runs 17 residues. The CDR3 DNA is TGTGCCACCCGAAACAGGGGGGTGGACCATGGAGCCGGGGAGCTGTTTTTT. The encoded protein is CATRNRGVDHGAGELFF.

CDR3 in amino acids: CASSPSARVGYQPQHF. The CDR3 nucleotides are TGTGCCAGCTCACCCTCCGCGAGGGTAGGTTATCAGCCCCAGCATTTT. The chain uses TRBV18 and TRBJ1-5, with D uncertain. CDR3 length equals 16 residues. Per germline, CDR1 KGHSH and CDR2 LQKENI. V was shortened by 3 bases and J by 5 bases, with 17 bases between the two germline ends.

The gene calls are TRBV28 and TRBJ1-3, with 7 bases matching TRBD1. V lost 3 bases and J lost 0; bases outside the gene matches: 5. Germline V gives CDR1 MDHEN, CDR2 SYDVKM. The CDR3 covers 16 residues. The CDR3 DNA sequence: TGTGCCAGCAGTTTTAGGACAGGCTTCTCTGGAAACACCATATATTTT. It encodes CASSFRTGFSGNTIYF.

This clone was counted once. This chain uses TRBV19 with TRBJ1-2; no clear D. The V gene's germline CDR1 is LNHDA and CDR2 SQIVND (reference sequence). CDR3 length equals 12 residues. The V end was cut by 1 base, the J end by 12 bases, with 12 bases between. The CDR3: CASSIVRREHTF. CDR3 nucleotide sequence: TGTGCCAGTAGTATAGTCAGACGGGAGCACACCTTC.

Written as DNA, the CDR3 is TGTGCCAGCAGCAACCGCCAGGAAAGCTCTGGAAACACCATATATTTT. Translation gives CASSNRQESSGNTIYF. The rearrangement uses TRBV21-1 and TRBJ1-3; the table's D gene call, TRBD1, was not cross checked with the DNA. TRBV21-1 corresponds to a pseudogene. This CDR3 contains 16 residues.

This clone was counted once. The V and J genes are TRBV12-2 and TRBJ1-1; TRBD1, the table's D call, lacks a check against the DNA. TRBV12-2 is labeled a pseudogene. CDR3 size: 15 residues. CDR3 nucleotides: TGTGCAAGTCGCTTACTGGAGGGGGCGTACACTGAAGCTTTCTTT. Translating gives CASRLLEGAYTEAFF.

The CDR3 DNA is TGTGCCAGCAGCACTAGGGGGGGACTTCCATACAATGAGCAGTTCTTC. It is translated as CASSTRGGLPYNEQFF. The rearrangement joins TRBV11-2 to TRBJ2-1, with a possible D match to TRBD2 (7 bases). The germline V gene encodes CDR1 SGHAT and CDR2 FQNNGV. The CDR3 is 16 amino acids. Trimming removed 5 bases at V and 4 bases at J, with 18 bases between.

The chain has TRBV5-1 and TRBJ2-5, with 7 nucleotides matching TRBD2. The CDR3 covers 16 residues. The V segment lost 0 bases and the J segment 7 bases; nucleotides outside the gene matches: 12. CDR1 and CDR2 from the germline V gene are SGHRS and YFSETQ. CDR3 coding DNA: TGCGCCAGCAGCTTGGGGCTAGCGGTACCGGGTGCGACCCAGTACTTC. Translated: CASSLGLAVPGATQYF.

This chain links TRBV28 with TRBJ2-1, with D possibly matching TRBD2 (5 bases). CDR3 length: 16 amino acids. Germline assignment: CDR1 MDHEN and CDR2 SYDVKM. Between the trimmed V and J ends, which lost 4 bases and 1 base, there was a span of 14 bases. In nucleotides, the CDR3 is TGTGCCAGCAGTTCTCGCGGCGGGCCATCCTACAATGAGCAGTTCTTC. Amino acids: CASSSRGGPSYNEQFF.

The V and J genes are TRBV13 and TRBJ2-7, with 12 positions matching TRBD2. Looked up from germline, CDR1 is PRHDT and CDR2 is FYEKMQ (reference sequence). The CDR3 totals 15 residues. J was trimmed by 4 bases and V by 7 bases; bases with no gene match: 8. CDR3 sequence (DNA): TGTGCCAGCACCAGGCTAGCGGGGGGGATATACGAGCAGTACTTC. This gives the protein CASTRLAGGIYEQYF.

This clone has only one observation. Relative to the germline gene, one junction end is altered; a read error may explain this. The chain combines TRBV7-9 with TRBJ2-7; possible D gene TRBD1, 6 bases. Germline assignment: CDR1 SEHNR and CDR2 FQNEAQ (reference sequence). CDR3 length: 12 residues. For the CDR3, the DNA is TGTTCCAGCAGCCACAGGGATTACGAGCAGTACTTC. This gives the protein CSSSHRDYEQYF.